These 24 T cell receptor beta chains were all obtained from the same sample, sequenced in a study of T cell responses to AZD1222 COVID-19 vaccine. The method was immunoSEQ multiplex PCR; TCRdb's version includes in-frame clones alone and lacks a portion of them. The repertoire consists of around 110,000 clones, with about 91% occurring once and the leading ten covering approximately 10%. This material consisted of peripheral blood, taken on day 0 of AZD1222 vaccination. The receptors were gathered from an adult in good health.

The gene calls are TRBV5-1 and TRBJ1-4; D is uncertain. This CDR3 has 14 amino acids. V lost 0 bases and J 4 bases, leaving 7 bases between the germline ends. CDR1 and CDR2 from the germline V gene are SGHRS and YFSETQ. In DNA form, the CDR3 reads TGCGCCAGCAGCTTGGTTGGGTTTAATGAAAAACTGTTTTTT. It specifies CASSLVGFNEKLFF.

This chain uses TRBV27 with TRBJ2-7; a possible D gene is TRBD1 (5 bases). The germline gives CDR1 MNHEY, CDR2 SMNVEV (reference sequence). The CDR3 sequence is 12 residues long. The V end lost 3 bases, the J end lost 5 bases, and 8 bases lay between the germline ends. DNA for the CDR3: TGTGCCAGCAGTTTCCAGGGCGACGAGCAGTACTTC. Its protein is CASSFQGDEQYF.

This sequence joins TRBV7-6 and TRBJ1-1; D not certain. The germline V and J ends were trimmed by 2 bases and 11 bases, with 24 bases remaining between them. The V gene's germline CDR1 is SGHVS and CDR2 FNYEAQ. CDR3 length: 16 residues. The CDR3 loop reads CASSLRRGRCRGFAFF. The CDR3 DNA reads TGTGCCAGCAGCTTACGAAGAGGGCGATGCCGGGGATTTGCTTTCTTT.

The chain joins TRBV15 to TRBJ1-6; possibly TRBD1 for D (6 bases). The CDR3 runs to 16 residues. V dropped 3 bases and J dropped 8 bases, with 17 bases sitting between them. The germline V gene has CDR1 LNHNV and CDR2 YYDKDF (reference sequence). The CDR3 loop reads CATSRDPRGLDSPLHF. The DNA of the CDR3 is TGTGCCACCAGCAGGGACCCCAGGGGTTTGGATTCACCCCTCCACTTT.

This sequence joins TRBV3-1 (or the pseudogene TRBV3-2) and TRBJ2-1, with 10 bases lining up with TRBD2. The germline CDR1 and CDR2 sequences are LGHDT and YNNKEL (reference sequence). With V trimmed by 5 bases and J by 4 bases, 2 bases remained unmatched. This CDR3 region has 14 residues. The CDR3 sequence: CASSGLAAYNEQFF. The CDR3 DNA follows: TGTGCCAGCAGCGGACTAGCGGCATACAATGAGCAGTTCTTC.

This clone has just a few counts. The chain has TRBV29-1 and TRBJ2-1; 7 nucleotides align to TRBD2. The germline CDR1 and CDR2 sequences are SQVTM and ANQGSEA. This CDR3 spans 14 amino acids. V shed 3 bases and J 6 bases; nucleotides not matched to a gene: 8. The CDR3 coding sequence is TGCAGCGTTGATGGCGTCCGGACTAGCAATGAGCAGTTCTTC. This sequence encodes CSVDGVRTSNEQFF.

The chain employs TRBV7-9 and TRBJ2-5; 8 bases line up with TRBD1. Germline trimming cut 3 bases from V and 2 bases from J; bases unmatched to any gene: 5. Germline loops: CDR1 SEHNR, CDR2 FQNEAQ (reference sequence). CDR3 size: 15 residues. The CDR3 nucleotides read TGTGCCAGCAGCTTGGGCAGGGGGCTTCAAGAGACCCAGTACTTC. The encoded protein is CASSLGRGLQETQYF.

J is TRBJ2-1 and V is TRBV30, with 9 bases aligning to TRBD1. The germline V gene encodes CDR1 GTSNPN and CDR2 SVGIG (reference sequence). The CDR3 consists of 15 residues. Trimming removed 3 bases from V and 3 bases from J; junction bases left unmatched: 6. CDR3 region: CAWRPRQGVYNEQFF. The DNA of the CDR3 is TGTGCCTGGAGACCCCGACAGGGGGTCTACAATGAGCAGTTCTTC.

This chain uses TRBV28 with TRBJ1-1; 8 bases match TRBD1. Unmatched junction bases numbered 10, after V lost 5 bases and J lost 11 bases. Germline V gives CDR1 MDHEN, CDR2 SYDVKM. The CDR3 sequence is 13 residues long. CDR3 sequence reads: CASSRTGTIKAFF. The CDR3 bases are TGTGCCAGCAGTCGGACAGGGACCATAAAGGCTTTCTTT.

V is TRBV28 and J is TRBJ2-5; 9 nucleotides agree with TRBD2. Unmatched junction bases numbered 13, after V lost 5 bases and J lost 3 bases. The CDR3 consists of 17 residues. Germline CDR1 and CDR2: MDHEN and SYDVKM. CDR3 sequence: CASSPLGSGGPKETQYF. Here the CDR3 DNA reads TGTGCCAGCAGTCCCCTGGGTAGCGGGGGCCCGAAAGAGACCCAGTACTTC.

This clone was seen once. CDR3 coding DNA: TGCGCCAGCAGCCTGACAGGGGGGACCGGGGAGCTGTTTTTT. Translated, it gives CASSLTGGTGELFF. The chain employs TRBV5-1 and TRBJ2-2, with 9 bases identical to TRBD1. CDR1 is SGHRS, CDR2 YFSETQ, per germline. V lost 4 bases to trimming and J lost 5 bases; unmatched junction nucleotides: 3. The CDR3 loop spans 14 amino acids.

The gene calls are TRBV19 and TRBJ1-1, with 9 bases identical to TRBD1. The CDR3 has 14 residues. Germline V gives CDR1 LNHDA, CDR2 SQIVND (reference sequence). V was pared by 6 bases and J by 4 bases, with 6 bases of the junction left unmatched. CDR3 in DNA: TGTGCCAGTAGGATCGACAGGGGGATCACTGAAGCTTTCTTT. Encoded protein: CASRIDRGITEAFF.

The chain has TRBV7-6 and TRBJ1-1; D is undetermined. The CDR3 is 13 residues long. The germline V gene encodes CDR1 SGHVS and CDR2 FNYEAQ. V was cut by 2 bases and J by 1 base, with 5 bases left in between. The CDR3 spells CASSLQTNTEAFF. CDR3 nucleotides: TGTGCCAGCAGCTTACAAACGAACACTGAAGCTTTCTTT.

This clone was counted once. The chain carries TRBV6-2 or TRBV6-3 and TRBJ2-1; D is unclear. Trimming removed 2 bases from V and 7 bases from J, with 3 bases in between. There are 11 residues in the CDR3. CDR1 and CDR2 from the germline V gene are MNHEY and SVGEGT. CDR3 in amino acids: CASSYRNEQFF. In DNA, the CDR3 is TGTGCCAGCAGTTACAGAAATGAGCAGTTCTTC.

This clone has a single count. The V and J genes are TRBV19 and TRBJ1-5; D unresolved. This CDR3 has 16 residues. V dropped 3 bases and J dropped 0 bases, with 12 bases sitting between them. The V gene's germline CDR1 is LNHDA and CDR2 SQIVND (reference sequence). The CDR3 region has the DNA TGTGCCAGTAGTATCGAGGACTTATATAGCAATCAGCCCCAGCATTTT. Its protein product is CASSIEDLYSNQPQHF.

The V and J genes are TRBV6-5 and TRBJ1-4, with TRBD1 matching 9 bases. The J segment lost 8 bases and the V segment lost 8 bases, leaving 6 bases of the junction unmatched. The CDR3 has 13 amino acids. Germline-derived CDR1 and CDR2 are MNHEY and SVGAGI. CDR3 nucleotides: TGTGCCAGCGGGGGGACAGGGAGCGAAAAACTGTTTTTT. Translated, it gives CASGGTGSEKLFF.

V usage is TRBV2 and J usage is TRBJ2-1, with 7 bases that match TRBD2. Germline V gene sequence: CDR1 SNHLY, CDR2 FYNNEI. Trimming cost V 6 bases and J 4 bases; bases outside gene matches: 6. CDR3 length: 14 residues. CDR3 amino acids: CASSGTTSYNEQFF. CDR3 DNA: TGTGCCAGCAGCGGGACTACCTCTTACAATGAGCAGTTCTTC.

The sample holds one count of this clone. The rearrangement joins TRBV6-2 or TRBV6-3 to TRBJ2-1; maybe TRBD1 (5 bases). The CDR3 has 14 amino acids. Germline CDR1 and CDR2: MNHEY and SVGEGT. Trimming took off 0 bases at V and 8 bases at J, with 11 bases between the two ends. The CDR3 DNA reads TGTGCCAGCAGTTACTCGATCAGGGTTGATGAGCAGTTCTTC. This gives the protein CASSYSIRVDEQFF.

V gene TRBV5-6 combines with J gene TRBJ2-7; 8 bases map to TRBD2. Germline V gene lookup returns CDR1 SGHDT and CDR2 YYEEEE. The J segment lost 0 bases and the V segment lost 1 base, leaving 3 bases of the junction unmatched. There are 15 residues in the CDR3. CDR3 nucleotide sequence: TGTGCCAGCAGCTTGCCTAGCGGGTTCTCCTACGAGCAGTACTTC. Its translation is CASSLPSGFSYEQYF.

The V gene is TRBV7-9, the J gene TRBJ1-2, with TRBD1 matching over 7 bases. Germline lookup yields CDR1 SEHNR and CDR2 FQNEAQ (reference sequence). There are 14 residues in the CDR3. With V trimmed by 3 bases and J by 5 bases, 6 bases remained unmatched. CDR3 sequence reads: CASSFRDRAYGYTF. Here the CDR3 DNA reads TGTGCCAGCAGCTTTAGAGACAGGGCTTATGGCTACACCTTC. The full variable domain, in which reference TRBV7-9 and TRBJ1-2 provide the parts outside the CDR3, is DTGVSQNPRHKITKRGQNVTFRCDPISEHNRLYWYRQTLGQGPEFLTYFQNEAQLEKSRLLSDRFSAERPKGSFSTLEIQRTEQGDSAMYLCASSFRDRAYGYTFGSGTRLTVV.

This clone was detected only once. The chain employs TRBV28 and TRBJ1-6; D is perhaps TRBD1 (5 bases). V was shortened by 8 bases and J by 0 bases, with 14 bases between the two germline ends. The germline CDR1 and CDR2 sequences are MDHEN and SYDVKM. This CDR3 is 16 amino acids long. CDR3 in DNA: TGTGCCAGCTTTAGGAGGGGAAGCTCCTATAATTCACCCCTCCACTTT. It codes for CASFRRGSSYNSPLHF.

The chain carries TRBV28 and TRBJ2-5; tentatively, D is TRBD1 or TRBD2 (6 bases each). CDR1 is MDHEN and CDR2 is SYDVKM in the germline V gene. Deletions cut 10 bases from V and 4 bases from J, with 19 bases between. The CDR3 totals 14 residues. The DNA for the CDR3 is TGTGCCATCAACGGAGGGGGGACTCTAGAGACCCAGTACTTC. It translates to CAINGGGTLETQYF.

This chain joins TRBV7-9 and TRBJ2-7; 12 bases line up with TRBD1. Looked up from germline, CDR1 is SEHNR and CDR2 is FQNEAQ (reference sequence). J gave up 9 bases and V 2 bases, and 5 bases lay outside the gene matches. The CDR3 covers 14 residues. CDR3 bases: TGTGCCAGCAGCTTATTCGGGGGACAGGGGGCGCAGTACTTC. It yields the protein CASSLFGGQGAQYF.

The V gene is TRBV10-3, the J gene TRBJ1-1, with 9 bases that match TRBD1. The CDR3 runs to 14 residues. Per germline, CDR1 ENHRY and CDR2 SYGVKD. Losses at the gene ends were 11 bases for V and 3 bases for J; bases not matched to a gene: 10. The DNA for the CDR3 is TGTGCCTCGGGTGGGACAGGGAGGGACACTGAAGCTTTCTTT. Translated, it gives CASGGTGRDTEAFF.